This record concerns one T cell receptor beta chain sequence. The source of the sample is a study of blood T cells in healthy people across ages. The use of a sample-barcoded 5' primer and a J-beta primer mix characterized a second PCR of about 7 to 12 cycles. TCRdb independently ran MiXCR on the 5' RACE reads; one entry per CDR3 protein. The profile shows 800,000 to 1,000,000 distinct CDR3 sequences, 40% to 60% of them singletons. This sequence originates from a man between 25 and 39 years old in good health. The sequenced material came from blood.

The CDR3, as DNA: TGTGCCAGCAGCCAAGATGGGCAGGGAAAAGAGACCCAGTACTTC. This encodes CASSQDGQGKETQYF. The chain is built from TRBV4-2 and TRBJ2-5; possible D gene TRBD1, 5 bases. Trimming pared 0 bases from V and 3 bases from J, leaving 11 bases between. Germline loops: CDR1 LGHNA, CDR2 YNFKEQ. The CDR3 totals 15 residues.